Shown below are 20 T cell receptor beta chains from a single sample sequenced in a study of blood T cell repertoires in COVID-19. Here immunoSEQ multiplex PCR was the method, and the copy in TCRdb shows in-frame clones only, minus some. The sample holds roughly 150,000 clones, 80% to 90% seen once. The sequenced sample was peripheral blood. These receptors originate from a man older than 75 with acute or convalescent COVID-19.

The chain couples TRBV19 to TRBJ1-5; D perhaps matches TRBD1 (6 bases). The CDR3 totals 15 residues. Germline CDR1 and CDR2: LNHDA and SQIVND (reference sequence). Trimming took 6 bases from V and 3 from J, leaving 15 bases between them. This CDR3 reads CASSGRGADNQPQHF. The CDR3 DNA reads as TGTGCCAGTAGCGGGAGGGGGGCCGACAATCAGCCCCAGCATTTT.

V usage is TRBV3-1 (or the pseudogene TRBV3-2) and J usage is TRBJ1-1; 9 bases map to TRBD1. Germline V gene data show CDR1 as LGHDT and CDR2 as YNNKEL (reference sequence). J was trimmed by 0 bases and V by 1 base; bases with no gene match: 6. The CDR3 loop spans 17 amino acids. The CDR3 protein is CASSQVPGQGLNTEAFF. The CDR3 region has the DNA TGTGCCAGCAGCCAAGTCCCGGGACAGGGATTGAACACTGAAGCTTTCTTT.

In this sample, this clone turned up a few times. The chain links TRBV19 to TRBJ2-3, with a tentative D call TRBD2 (5 bases). The V gene's germline CDR1 is LNHDA and CDR2 SQIVND (reference sequence). This CDR3 contains 15 residues. The V end lost 5 bases, the J end lost 0 bases, and 12 bases lay between the germline ends. The CDR3 loop is CASSPGKPSTDTQYF. CDR3 in DNA: TGTGCCAGTAGTCCGGGGAAACCTAGCACAGATACGCAGTATTTT.

The chain is built from TRBV6-5 and TRBJ1-4, with D possibly matching TRBD1 (5 bases). This CDR3 spans 15 amino acids. Germline CDR1 reads MNHEY; CDR2 reads SVGAGI. V shed 7 bases and J shed 0 bases, with 12 bases lying between them. CDR3 in amino acids: CASKRQRSTNEKLFF. CDR3 sequence (DNA): TGTGCCAGCAAGCGACAGCGCTCAACTAATGAAAAACTGTTTTTT.

V and J are TRBV28 and TRBJ2-3; 11 nucleotides match TRBD2. The CDR3 has 16 amino acids. Germline CDR1 reads MDHEN; CDR2 reads SYDVKM. V dropped 4 bases and J dropped 3; count of bases not matched to a gene: 6. The CDR3 spells CASSSSSGGMTDTQYF. CDR3 coding DNA: TGTGCCAGCAGTTCGTCTAGCGGGGGGATGACAGATACGCAGTATTTT.

This clone has only a few counts. The J gene is TRBJ2-5, the V gene TRBV18, with a weak D call TRBD2 (6 bases). Germline lookup yields CDR1 KGHSH and CDR2 LQKENI. CDR3 size: 16 residues. V shed 2 bases and J shed 5 bases, with 18 bases lying between them. The CDR3 DNA sequence: TGTGCCAGCTCACCAGGGGGAGGATTAAACCTCGAGACCCAGTACTTC. Translation: CASSPGGGLNLETQYF.

The rearrangement uses TRBV5-1 and TRBJ2-7, with TRBD2 identical over 11 bases. The CDR3 spans 16 residues. J was trimmed by 6 bases and V by 3 bases; bases with no gene match: 11. Germline CDR1 and CDR2: SGHRS and YFSETQ. Here the CDR3 reads CASSSLLAGGPGEQYF. The CDR3 nucleotides are TGCGCCAGCAGCTCTCTTTTAGCGGGAGGGCCGGGCGAGCAGTACTTC.

V and J are TRBV5-1 and TRBJ2-7; D is possibly TRBD1 (5 bases). Trimming removed 4 bases at V and 3 bases at J, with 11 bases between. The germline gives CDR1 SGHRS, CDR2 YFSETQ. This CDR3 has 13 residues. The CDR3 DNA sequence: TGCGCCAGCAGCCTTGACAGTTACTACGAGCAGTACTTC. Translated, it gives CASSLDSYYEQYF.

This chain connects TRBV3-1 (or the pseudogene TRBV3-2) to TRBJ2-6; a weak D match, TRBD2 (6 bases). V was shortened by 0 bases and J by 0 bases, with 15 bases between the two germline ends. CDR1 LGHDT and CDR2 YNNKEL come from the germline V gene (reference sequence). The CDR3 loop spans 19 amino acids. The chain's CDR3 is CASSQERLAPSSGANVLTF. Written as DNA, the CDR3 is TGTGCCAGCAGCCAAGAAAGGCTAGCGCCAAGCTCTGGGGCCAACGTCCTGACTTTC.

The J gene is TRBJ1-2, the V gene TRBV30, with 11 bases lining up with TRBD1. CDR1 is GTSNPN, CDR2 SVGIG, per germline (reference sequence). This CDR3 comprises 13 residues. The junction had 4 bases not matched to a gene; V was cut back by 8 bases and J by 2 bases. The CDR3 DNA reads TGTGCCGGACAGGGGGCGGGGAACTATGGCTACACCTTC. It codes for CAGQGAGNYGYTF.

The gene calls are TRBV7-9 and TRBJ2-7; a weak D match, TRBD1 (5 bases). CDR1 SEHNR and CDR2 FQNEAQ come from the germline V gene (reference sequence). V was trimmed by 2 bases and J by 0 bases, leaving 11 bases between them. The CDR3 is 15 amino acids. The CDR3 region is CASSLWGSSSYEQYF. The CDR3 DNA is TGTGCCAGCAGCTTATGGGGCAGCAGCTCCTACGAGCAGTACTTC.

This clone was seen only a few times. This rearrangement joins TRBV30 to TRBJ1-5; the D is unclear. V dropped 0 bases and J dropped 5 bases, with 14 bases sitting between them. This CDR3 comprises 15 residues. Germline V gene lookup returns CDR1 GTSNPN and CDR2 SVGIG (reference sequence). For the CDR3, the DNA is TGTGCCTGGAGTGTACTTTCGGGGTTGGATCAGCCCCAGCATTTT. It specifies CAWSVLSGLDQPQHF.

The rearrangement uses TRBV25-1 and TRBJ1-4, with 10 bases matching TRBD1. The CDR3 totals 15 residues. Germline V gene lookup returns CDR1 MGHDK and CDR2 SYGVNS. J gave up 6 bases and V 4 bases, and 5 bases lay outside the gene matches. CDR3 nucleotides: TGTGCCAGCAGTGGAGTTGGGACAGGGGATGAAAAACTGTTTTTT. It specifies CASSGVGTGDEKLFF.

J is TRBJ1-2 and V is TRBV6-4; D is unclear. The germline V gene has CDR1 MRHNA and CDR2 SNTAGT. This CDR3 has 15 residues. Trimming took off 0 bases at V and 8 bases at J, with 16 bases between the two ends. The CDR3 sequence: CASSDSSRGPKGYTF. DNA of the CDR3: TGTGCCAGCAGTGACTCGAGTCGGGGTCCTAAAGGCTACACCTTC.

V gene TRBV10-3 combines with J gene TRBJ2-1, with 7 bases that match TRBD2. CDR3 length: 13 residues. V lost 6 bases and J lost 10; bases outside the gene matches: 9. The V gene's germline CDR1 is ENHRY and CDR2 SYGVKD. The CDR3 reads CAISPRLAGEQFF. CDR3 coding DNA: TGTGCCATCAGCCCCAGACTAGCTGGGGAGCAGTTCTTC.

The rearrangement links TRBV5-6 to TRBJ2-5; D gene uncertain. Germline V gene data show CDR1 as SGHDT and CDR2 as YYEEEE. This CDR3 is built from 16 residues. Trimming took off 0 bases at V and 5 bases at J, with 17 bases between the two ends. The DNA for the CDR3 is TGTGCCAGCAGCTTGGGGTCAGGTCCTACGTGGGAGACCCAGTACTTC. Protein sequence: CASSLGSGPTWETQYF.

The rearrangement uses TRBV7-3 and TRBJ1-6; 7 bases line up with TRBD1. J lost 10 bases, V lost 6 bases, and 6 bases had no gene match. Germline V CDR1 and CDR2: SGHTA, FQGTGA. This CDR3 has 13 amino acids. The CDR3 reads CASREQGNSPLHF. Written as DNA, the CDR3 is TGTGCCAGCAGGGAACAGGGGAACTCACCCCTCCACTTT.

The chain recombines TRBV7-8 with TRBJ2-7; the D is unclear. This CDR3 has 13 amino acids. From germline, CDR1 is SGHVS and CDR2 FQNEAQ. Trimming removed 1 base from V and 3 bases from J, with 7 bases in between. CDR3 loop: CASSLVHGYEQYF. The CDR3 DNA sequence: TGTGCCAGCAGCTTAGTGCACGGCTACGAGCAGTACTTC.

J is TRBJ1-4 and V is TRBV19; D ambiguous. The CDR3 contains 12 residues. CDR1 is LNHDA, CDR2 SQIVND, per germline (reference sequence). The ends were cut back, 3 bases at V and 7 bases at J, with 6 bases in the middle. The CDR3 protein is CASSIRGEKLFF. The DNA of the CDR3 is TGTGCCAGTAGTATTCGGGGTGAAAAACTGTTTTTT.

This clone has more than one count but fewer than ten. The rearrangement joins TRBV27 to TRBJ2-3; 10 positions agree with TRBD2. Germline-derived CDR1 and CDR2 are MNHEY and SMNVEV (reference sequence). The junction had 7 bases not matched to a gene; V was cut back by 5 bases and J by 2 bases. The CDR3 consists of 16 residues. The DNA for the CDR3 is TGTGCCAGCAGTAAAGGGACTAGCGCATCCACAGATACGCAGTATTTT. Its translation is CASSKGTSASTDTQYF.